This T cell receptor beta chain was identified during a study of CD8 T cells in Susac syndrome. A quantity of roughly 0.5 to 1 ug RNA underwent reverse transcription using random hexamers. Coverage of TCR beta CDR3 amplification by immunoSEQ multiplex PCR extended to 54 Vbeta and 13 Jbeta. Via MiXCR, TCRdb re-called the immunoSEQ multiplex PCR reads, giving one row per CDR3 protein. In the table there are fewer than 200,000 distinct CDR3 sequences, over 85% of which are singletons. The study, taken as a whole, reports: That the number of individuals in its TCR sequencing and HLA analysis was relatively small was acknowledged by the study.

Germline-derived CDR1 and CDR2 are DFQATT and SNEGSKA (reference sequence). The CDR3 runs 11 residues. V was clipped by 3 bases and J by 8 bases, with 10 bases between them. This clonotype was observed a single time. Its cognate antigen is unknown. The authors sequenced TCR beta from blood CD8+ and CD4+ T cells. Healthy donors constituted the control group, matched for age and sex. The TCR sequence derives from a human donor in good health. Sequencing was performed on CD4+ T cells from PBMCs. The chain uses TRBV20-1 and TRBJ1-2, with no clear D. This chain's CDR3 is CSASPSLGYTF. The CDR3 coding sequence is TGCAGTGCTAGCCCCTCCCTGGGCTACACCTTC.